A single sample gave rise to the 30 T cell receptor beta chains below, sequenced in a study of cytomegalovirus exposure and HLA in healthy donors listed by TCRdb under 2017. The protocol used for the library was the immunoSEQ multiplex PCR assay. TCRdb holds this immuneACCESS table with in-frame rearrangements only. Some clones are missing; in checked studies, unresolved V genes explain under half, and the rest has no known cause. Recorded for this sample are roughly 60,000 clones; about 92% of them occurred a single time. Jointly, the top ten make up about 1.2% of the sample. What was sequenced was PBMCs. Receptors originate from a woman younger than 30 in good health and CMV-seronegative.

V is TRBV28 and J is TRBJ1-3; possibly TRBD1 for D (5 bases). V was shortened by 2 bases and J by 2 bases, with 13 bases between the two germline ends. Germline V gene lookup returns CDR1 MDHEN and CDR2 SYDVKM. CDR3 length: 16 amino acids. CDR3 DNA: TGTGCCAGCAGTTTAAGGACACATCCTCCTGGAAACACCATATATTTT. This gives the protein CASSLRTHPPGNTIYF.

The rearrangement links TRBV5-1 to TRBJ2-5; D may be TRBD2 (5 bases). Germline CDR1 and CDR2: SGHRS and YFSETQ. Trimming removed 6 bases at V and 0 bases at J, with 6 bases between. The CDR3 totals 12 residues. The CDR3 nucleotides are TGCGCCAGCAAGCGGAACCAAGAGACCCAGTACTTC. Encoded protein: CASKRNQETQYF.

The genes are TRBV27 and TRBJ1-2; 8 bases are shared with TRBD1. The CDR3 spans 15 residues. Losses at the gene ends were 5 bases for V and 4 bases for J; bases not matched to a gene: 9. Germline CDR1 MNHEY, CDR2 SMNVEV (reference sequence). The CDR3 coding sequence is TGTGCCAGCAGTCGGTCAGGGGGCTATATCTATGGCTACACCTTC. Protein: CASSRSGGYIYGYTF.

The chain is built from TRBV4-2 and TRBJ2-3, with D tentatively TRBD2 (6 bases). The V end was cut by 4 bases, the J end by 3 bases, with 17 bases between. This CDR3 has 16 residues. Germline values: CDR1 LGHNA, CDR2 YNFKEQ. CDR3 sequence reads: CASSPLEGGGTDTQYF. In DNA, the CDR3 is TGTGCCAGCAGCCCCCTTGAGGGAGGTGGAACAGATACGCAGTATTTT.

The count of this clone is one. CDR3 nucleotide sequence: TGTGCCAGCAGCTTAGGTGAATTGGGTGCGCGGGACACCGGGGAGCTGTTTTTT. Amino acids: CASSLGELGARDTGELFF. The chain couples TRBV7-9 to TRBJ2-2, with D perhaps matching TRBD2 (5 bases). Germline CDR1 reads SEHNR; CDR2 reads FQNEAQ (reference sequence). The CDR3 is 18 amino acids. Trimming removed 1 base at V and 3 bases at J, with 18 bases between.

The rearrangement uses TRBV7-8 and TRBJ1-6, with D maybe TRBD1 (5 bases). The V and J ends lost 4 bases and 5 bases respectively, with 9 bases between them. Per germline, CDR1 SGHVS and CDR2 FQNEAQ. CDR3 length equals 14 residues. The chain's CDR3 is CASSSGGNNSPLHF. The CDR3 nucleotides read TGTGCCAGCAGCTCGGGGGGGAATAATTCACCCCTCCACTTT.

The CDR3 is CASSETGRGSLVGELFF. The CDR3 DNA sequence: TGTGCCAGCAGTGAAACGGGGCGGGGGTCGCTCGTCGGGGAGCTGTTTTTT. This chain joins TRBV6-1 and TRBJ2-2; 7 bases line up with TRBD2. The CDR3 sequence is 17 residues long. V shed 2 bases and J 7 bases; nucleotides not matched to a gene: 13. Germline assignment: CDR1 MNHNS and CDR2 SASEGT.

The chain combines TRBV6-6 with TRBJ1-1, with 11 bases identical to TRBD1. J gave up 4 bases and V 4 bases, and 5 bases lay outside the gene matches. CDR1 and CDR2 (germline): MNHNY, SVGAGI (reference sequence). The CDR3 is made up of 15 amino acids. The CDR3, as DNA: TGTGCCAGCAGTTTCACCGGGACAGGGGGCACTGAAGCTTTCTTT. Protein: CASSFTGTGGTEAFF.

This clone was picked up a small number of times. This chain links TRBV10-3 with TRBJ2-7; 9 nucleotides line up with TRBD1. Germline loops: CDR1 ENHRY, CDR2 SYGVKD. CDR3 length: 12 residues. Germline trimming cut 9 bases from V and 7 bases from J; bases unmatched to any gene: 7. The CDR3 loop reads CAITRDRVEQYF. In DNA, the CDR3 is TGTGCCATAACCCGGGACAGGGTTGAGCAGTACTTC.

The CDR3 region has the DNA TGTGCCAGCAGGGGCAGCCCTTATGGCTACACCTTC. Translation: CASRGSPYGYTF. The genes are TRBV6-5 and TRBJ1-2, with D hard to call. Trimming took off 6 bases at V and 5 bases at J, with 10 bases between the two ends. CDR1 and CDR2 from the germline V gene are MNHEY and SVGAGI. The CDR3 length is 12 residues.

V and J are TRBV25-1 and TRBJ1-1; TRBD1 aligns across 8 bases. Germline lookup yields CDR1 MGHDK and CDR2 SYGVNS. Trimming took 3 bases from V and 1 from J; bases not matched to a gene: 4. The CDR3 spans 15 residues. As DNA, the CDR3 is TGTGCCAGCAGTGAGACAGGGGTTCGGAACACTGAAGCTTTCTTT. It encodes CASSETGVRNTEAFF.

V gene TRBV9 combines with J gene TRBJ1-1, with TRBD1 identical over 11 bases. With 3 bases clipped from V and 11 bases from J, the junction kept 9 bases outside the gene matches. This CDR3 has 14 amino acids. Germline values: CDR1 SGDLS, CDR2 YYNGEE. CDR3 protein: CASSETGTGGAAFF. CDR3 coding DNA: TGTGCCAGCAGCGAGACCGGGACAGGGGGTGCGGCTTTCTTT.

The chain combines TRBV4-1 with TRBJ1-2; tentative D call: TRBD1 (5 bases). The germline gives CDR1 MGHRA, CDR2 YSYEKL. This CDR3 comprises 16 residues. With 0 bases removed from V and 1 base from J, the gap between germline ends came to 12 bases. The CDR3 here is CASSQDGQGVNYGYTF. In DNA form, the CDR3 reads TGCGCCAGCAGCCAAGATGGGCAGGGTGTTAACTATGGCTACACCTTC.

This chain connects TRBV7-9 to TRBJ2-3; 10 nucleotides match TRBD2. The length of the CDR3 is 16 residues. The V gene end was trimmed by 6 bases and the J gene end by 7 bases; junction bases not matched to a gene: 13. The germline gives CDR1 SEHNR, CDR2 FQNEAQ (reference sequence). The CDR3 region is CASSTRGLAGDHTQYF. The CDR3 nucleotides read TGTGCCAGCAGTACCCGGGGTCTAGCGGGGGACCATACGCAGTATTTT.

This chain uses TRBV27 with TRBJ2-6, with TRBD1 matching 7 bases. Unmatched junction bases numbered 4, after V lost 3 bases and J lost 2 bases. Germline values: CDR1 MNHEY, CDR2 SMNVEV (reference sequence). The CDR3 consists of 16 residues. CDR3 DNA sequence: TGTGCCAGCAGTTTGGAAGGGGGCACTGGGGCCAACGTCCTGACTTTC. It is translated as CASSLEGGTGANVLTF.

This chain connects TRBV28 to TRBJ1-4; 11 nucleotides line up with TRBD1. CDR3 length: 13 amino acids. V lost 8 bases and J lost 9; bases outside the gene matches: 5. Germline CDR1 MDHEN, CDR2 SYDVKM. Written as DNA, the CDR3 is TGTGCCAGCCGGGGGACAGGGGGGCAAAAACTGTTTTTT. It specifies CASRGTGGQKLFF.

This chain joins TRBV5-5 and TRBJ2-1, with a weak D call TRBD2 (7 bases). V was pared by 4 bases and J by 6 bases, with 17 bases between. This CDR3 contains 15 residues. The germline gives CDR1 SGHKS, CDR2 YYEKEE (reference sequence). The DNA of the CDR3 is TGTGCCAGCAGCGGGTGGGGGGGCGGTCGCAATGAGCAGTTCTTC. Protein: CASSGWGGGRNEQFF.

This chain uses TRBV5-1 with TRBJ2-1; no clear D gene. The CDR3 loop spans 15 amino acids. Germline V gene data show CDR1 as SGHRS and CDR2 as YFSETQ. V was clipped by 0 bases and J by 0 bases, with 7 bases between them. The CDR3 region has the DNA TGCGCCAGCAGCTTGGCTCGAGTCTCCTACAATGAGCAGTTCTTC. It is translated as CASSLARVSYNEQFF.

CDR3 residues: CASSLGVEGTEAFF. CDR3 nucleotides: TGTGCCAGCAGCTTGGGCGTAGAGGGCACTGAAGCTTTCTTT. The chain combines TRBV5-4 with TRBJ1-1; D not certain. The V gene's germline CDR1 is SGHNT and CDR2 YYREEE (reference sequence). The CDR3 sequence is 14 residues long. V was clipped by 0 bases and J by 4 bases, with 10 bases between them.

In this sample, this clone turned up once. At one end, the junction sequence differs from germline, possibly due to a read error. The V call is TRBV4-1, the J call TRBJ1-2; no clear D gene. Germline V gene sequence: CDR1 MGHRA, CDR2 YSYEKL. The CDR3 totals 13 residues. The CDR3 loop is CASSQDSLVGHTF. CDR3 sequence (DNA): TGCGCCAGCAGCCAAGACTCCTTGGTTGGCCACACCTTC.

This clone was recorded only once. The chain combines TRBV5-1 with TRBJ2-2; D gene uncertain. V lost 4 bases to trimming and J lost 6 bases, with 13 bases between them. Germline V gene lookup returns CDR1 SGHRS and CDR2 YFSETQ. This CDR3 spans 14 amino acids. The CDR3 protein is CASSPGLSSGELFF. CDR3 nucleotide sequence: TGCGCCAGCAGCCCCGGGTTATCCTCCGGGGAGCTGTTTTTT. The full variable domain, completed using reference TRBV5-1 and TRBJ2-2, is KAGVTQTPRYLIKTRGQQVTLSCSPISGHRSVSWYQQTPGQGLQFLFEYFSETQRNKGNFPGRFSGRQFSNSRSEMNVSTLELGDSALYLCASSPGLSSGELFFGEGSRLTVL.

The rearrangement joins TRBV28 to TRBJ1-2, with unresolved D. Germline V lookup: CDR1 MDHEN, CDR2 SYDVKM. The V end was cut by 3 bases, the J end by 4 bases, with 6 bases between. The CDR3 has 12 residues. This chain's CDR3 is CASSFQVYGYTF. In DNA, the CDR3 is TGTGCCAGCAGTTTCCAGGTCTATGGCTACACCTTC.

This sequence joins TRBV28 and TRBJ2-3, with 7 bases identical to TRBD1. J gave up 5 bases and V 6 bases, and 8 bases lay outside the gene matches. Per germline, CDR1 MDHEN and CDR2 SYDVKM. The CDR3 covers 14 residues. Here the CDR3 reads CASSPTGVEDTQYF. CDR3 sequence (DNA): TGTGCCAGCAGCCCTACAGGGGTAGAAGATACGCAGTATTTT.

This clone was recorded once. V usage is TRBV19 and J usage is TRBJ1-2; 9 bases are a match to TRBD1. After removal of 4 bases from V and 3 bases from J, the junction contained 3 bases not matched to a gene. This CDR3 spans 14 amino acids. Germline lookup yields CDR1 LNHDA and CDR2 SQIVND (reference sequence). The CDR3 loop reads CASSTTGGDYGYTF. Here the CDR3 DNA reads TGTGCCAGTAGTACAACAGGGGGCGACTATGGCTACACCTTC.

The sample holds a few counts of this clone. V and J are TRBV6-6 and TRBJ2-7, with TRBD2 as a possible D gene (7 bases). CDR1 and CDR2 (germline): MNHNY, SVGAGI (reference sequence). With 0 bases removed from V and 4 bases from J, the gap between germline ends came to 13 bases. This CDR3 contains 15 residues. CDR3 amino acids: CASSYSAKGGYEQYF. Here the CDR3 DNA reads TGTGCCAGCAGTTACTCGGCCAAGGGGGGGTACGAGCAGTACTTC.

CDR3 in DNA: TGCGCCAGCAGCCCGCCGGACAGGGGGCACGGCTACACCTTC. Its protein product is CASSPPDRGHGYTF. The chain couples TRBV5-1 to TRBJ1-2; 11 nucleotides agree with TRBD1. CDR1 is SGHRS and CDR2 is YFSETQ in the germline V gene. The junction had 7 bases not matched to a gene; V was cut back by 4 bases and J by 8 bases. The CDR3 covers 14 residues.

The chain has TRBV6-5 and TRBJ1-2; TRBD1 agrees at 8 bases. The CDR3 has 15 residues. Germline V gene data show CDR1 as MNHEY and CDR2 as SVGAGI. V lost 2 bases to trimming and J lost 4 bases; unmatched junction nucleotides: 6. The CDR3 spells CASSYGQGSTYGYTF. CDR3 DNA sequence: TGTGCCAGCAGTTACGGACAGGGATCGACCTATGGCTACACCTTC.

This chain connects TRBV27 to TRBJ2-7; TRBD2 might be the D (6 bases). The CDR3 spans 15 residues. Germline CDR1 MNHEY, CDR2 SMNVEV (reference sequence). V gave up 4 bases and J gave up 0 bases, with 13 bases separating them. The CDR3: CASSYRPGLSYEQYF. The CDR3 nucleotides are TGTGCCAGCAGTTACCGACCGGGACTCTCCTACGAGCAGTACTTC.

The chain is built from TRBV28 and TRBJ1-1; TRBD1 matches 9 bases. The germline V gene encodes CDR1 MDHEN and CDR2 SYDVKM. The CDR3 extends over 14 amino acids. V shed 8 bases and J 4 bases; nucleotides not matched to a gene: 8. CDR3 sequence reads: CASAGTGLGTEAFF. The CDR3 DNA follows: TGTGCCAGCGCCGGGACAGGGCTCGGCACTGAAGCTTTCTTT. Filled out from reference TRBV28 and TRBJ1-1, the complete variable domain reads DVKVTQSSRYLVKRTGEKVFLECVQDMDHENMFWYRQDPGLGLRLIYFSYDVKMKEKGDIPEGYSVSREKKERFSLILESASTNQTSMYLCASAGTGLGTEAFFGQGTRLTVV.

V is TRBV5-5 and J is TRBJ1-2, with 11 positions matching TRBD1. The CDR3 spans 13 residues. Losses at the gene ends were 4 bases for V and 6 bases for J; bases not matched to a gene: 2. The germline V gene has CDR1 SGHKS and CDR2 YYEKEE (reference sequence). Here the CDR3 DNA reads TGTGCCAGCAGCATGGACAGGGGGCATGGCTACACCTTC. It is translated as CASSMDRGHGYTF.